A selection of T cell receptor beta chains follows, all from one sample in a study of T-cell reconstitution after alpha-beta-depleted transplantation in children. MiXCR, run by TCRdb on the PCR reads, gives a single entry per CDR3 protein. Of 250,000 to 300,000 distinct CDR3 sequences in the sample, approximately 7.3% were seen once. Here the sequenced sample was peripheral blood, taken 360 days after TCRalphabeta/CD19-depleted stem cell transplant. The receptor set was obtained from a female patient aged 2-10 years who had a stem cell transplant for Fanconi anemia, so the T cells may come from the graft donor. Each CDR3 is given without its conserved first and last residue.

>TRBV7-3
ASSLTRVSLDGYT
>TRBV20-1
SASNGYT
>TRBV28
ASSLPQRQSPRIRETQY
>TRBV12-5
ASGFRDTAPYNEQF
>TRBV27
ASSPAGQRSGNTIY
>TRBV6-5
ASSYHGQADWGYT
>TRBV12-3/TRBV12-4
ASSPRAGPNTEAF
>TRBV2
ASNGQGPYGYT
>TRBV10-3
AISGSLAGETQY
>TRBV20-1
SVRTSGGSLC
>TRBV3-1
ASSQGKHGNTEAF
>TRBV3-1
ATSQEVRSSGANVLT
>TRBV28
ASRPSGMTYEQY
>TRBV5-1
ASSLFTGGGELF
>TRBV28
ASSRTSGGADTQY
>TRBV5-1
ASSYQLSTEAF
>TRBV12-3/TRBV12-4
ASTKTDSNEKLF
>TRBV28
ASTKRGSYNEQF
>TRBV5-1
ASSLKQGGTEAF
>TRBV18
ASSLSTGGTNEKLF
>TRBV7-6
ASSLSGASGNTIY
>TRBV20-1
SAQRASGGVQNIQY
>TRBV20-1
SARAITRGLDTQY
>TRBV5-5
ASSLGTGGANTEAF
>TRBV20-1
SAPGRGEAF
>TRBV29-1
SAGLAGGANIQY
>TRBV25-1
ASSDPGQTDTQY
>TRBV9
ASSVPGNEQF
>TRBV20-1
SARDLGVDSNQPQH
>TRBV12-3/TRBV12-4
ASSTRTGSEQF
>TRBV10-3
AISDLQGSEAF
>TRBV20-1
SAQGEAGASWETQY
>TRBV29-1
SVIGRETQY
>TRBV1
TSSQAGTNYGYT
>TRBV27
ASSLSAGSGANVLT
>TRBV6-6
ASSSSLALEQY
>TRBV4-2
ASSRIPGQGKTGELF
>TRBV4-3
ASSQGWQVVNQPQH
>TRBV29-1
SAKTGTYGYT
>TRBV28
ASSLSRGHRVPLTDTQY
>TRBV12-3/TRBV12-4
ASSLAYGYEQY
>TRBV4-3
ASSQELSLARPGELF
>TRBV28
ASLKGGQGEVGELF
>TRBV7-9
ASSFELGTSSYNEQF
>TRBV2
ASIFSETQY
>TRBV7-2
ASSLWGLVNNEQF
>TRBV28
ASSFLAGGGEQY
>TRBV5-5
ASSSTGTSGTRDYT
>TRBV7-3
ASSLLGRDTEAF